Shown below are 14 T cell receptor beta chains from a single sample sequenced in a study of blood T cell repertoires in COVID-19. Clones were read by immunoSEQ multiplex PCR, and TCRdb kept only the in-frame ones, dropping some. Among 85,000 to 100,000 clones listed, roughly 80% were seen once. The sample taken for sequencing was peripheral blood. The receptors were sampled from a woman aged 55-69 years with acute or convalescent COVID-19.

This rearrangement joins TRBV5-6 to TRBJ1-2; D not resolved. Germline lookup yields CDR1 SGHDT and CDR2 YYEEEE. The CDR3 has 13 amino acids. The germline V and J ends were trimmed by 6 bases and 0 bases, with 9 bases remaining between them. This chain's CDR3 is CASTLSTNYGYTF. The CDR3 bases are TGTGCCAGCACCCTAAGTACTAACTATGGCTACACCTTC.

This rearrangement joins TRBV4-1 to TRBJ1-4; TRBD1 is a possible D gene (6 bases). The CDR3 has 15 amino acids. Germline CDR1 is MGHRA and CDR2 is YSYEKL. V dropped 0 bases and J dropped 6 bases, with 11 bases sitting between them. The CDR3 protein is CASSQDSRGDEKLFF. The CDR3 coding sequence is TGCGCCAGCAGCCAAGATTCCAGGGGAGATGAAAAACTGTTTTTT.

The V call is TRBV6-6, the J call TRBJ1-5; D remains ambiguous. V was shortened by 0 bases and J by 10 bases, with 16 bases between the two germline ends. The CDR3 consists of 15 residues. CDR1 is MNHNY, CDR2 SVGAGI, per germline (reference sequence). CDR3: CASSYSPTRIFPQHF. The DNA of the CDR3 is TGTGCCAGCAGTTACTCGCCAACTCGTATTTTTCCCCAGCATTTT.

The chain is built from TRBV10-3 and TRBJ1-5, with D unresolved. V lost 0 bases and J 2 bases, leaving 11 bases between the germline ends. This CDR3 spans 16 amino acids. Germline V gene lookup returns CDR1 ENHRY and CDR2 SYGVKD. DNA of the CDR3: TGTGCCATCAGTGAGTCCTGGTCCCAGGGCAATCAGCCCCAGCATTTT. This translates into CAISESWSQGNQPQHF.

This clone appeared a few times. The rearrangement uses TRBV28 and TRBJ1-2; TRBD1 matches at 7 bases. V was pared by 4 bases and J by 8 bases, with 19 bases of the junction left unmatched. Germline V gene lookup returns CDR1 MDHEN and CDR2 SYDVKM. This CDR3 contains 17 residues. CDR3 sequence: CASSSIKSDDRVRGYTF. The CDR3 DNA reads as TGTGCCAGCAGTTCTATCAAGAGTGACGACAGGGTGAGGGGCTACACCTTC.

This clone was seen just once. This sequence joins TRBV5-1 and TRBJ1-1; TRBD1 agrees at 11 bases. CDR1 and CDR2 (germline): SGHRS, YFSETQ. Trimming cost V 0 bases and J 10 bases; bases outside gene matches: 8. The CDR3 runs 15 residues. CDR3: CASSLVGTGGRVAFF. CDR3 DNA sequence: TGCGCCAGCAGCTTGGTTGGGACAGGGGGTCGGGTAGCTTTCTTT.

CDR3 in amino acids: CASSHPGQGLREQYF. As DNA, the CDR3 is TGTGCCAGCAGTCACCCGGGACAGGGCCTCCGGGAGCAGTACTTC. This rearrangement joins TRBV6-5 to TRBJ2-7; 9 nucleotides agree with TRBD1. Germline-derived CDR1 and CDR2 are MNHEY and SVGAGI. This CDR3 region has 15 residues. The V segment lost 5 bases and the J segment 7 bases; nucleotides outside the gene matches: 12.

The chain couples TRBV29-1 to TRBJ1-2, with a possible D match to TRBD1 (5 bases). The CDR3 has 13 residues. Germline values: CDR1 SQVTM, CDR2 ANQGSEA. V lost 8 bases and J 2 bases, leaving 15 bases between the germline ends. CDR3: CSTLPGLNYGYTF. CDR3 coding DNA: TGCAGCACCTTACCGGGACTAAACTATGGCTACACCTTC.

The J gene is TRBJ1-2, the V gene TRBV30, with 7 bases matching TRBD1. The CDR3 is 12 amino acids. V lost 2 bases to trimming and J lost 6 bases; unmatched junction nucleotides: 3. In germline, CDR1 is GTSNPN, CDR2 SVGIG (reference sequence). DNA of the CDR3: TGTGCCTGGAGTAAAGGGGGCAATGGCTACACCTTC. Its translation: CAWSKGGNGYTF.

The genes are TRBV6-5 and TRBJ2-1; 7 positions agree with TRBD2. J was trimmed by 9 bases and V by 5 bases; bases with no gene match: 13. The CDR3 runs 15 residues. CDR1 is MNHEY, CDR2 SVGAGI, per germline. The CDR3 reads CASSNGGTKGREQFF. Here the CDR3 DNA reads TGTGCCAGCAGTAACGGGGGGACCAAAGGACGTGAGCAGTTCTTC.

This clone was counted once. The chain uses TRBV25-1 and TRBJ1-2; the D gene is possibly TRBD1 (6 bases). Trimming left V 3 bases short and J 11 bases short, with 13 bases between. The CDR3 spans 12 residues. Germline V gene data show CDR1 as MGHDK and CDR2 as SYGVNS. The CDR3, as DNA: TGTGCCAGCAGTGATTCCAGGACAGCTTACACCTTC. Translation: CASSDSRTAYTF.

The chain couples TRBV4-1 to TRBJ1-2; TRBD1 is a possible D gene (6 bases). The V end was cut by 0 bases, the J end by 5 bases, with 19 bases between. CDR3 size: 17 residues. CDR1 is MGHRA and CDR2 is YSYEKL in the germline V gene. The CDR3 loop reads CASSQDRLTGNGYGYTF. The CDR3, as DNA: TGCGCCAGCAGCCAAGACCGGCTCACAGGGAATGGGTATGGCTACACCTTC.

The rearrangement joins TRBV6-5 to TRBJ1-1; D is possibly TRBD1 (5 bases). Germline CDR1 is MNHEY and CDR2 is SVGAGI. With 2 bases removed from V and 2 bases from J, the gap between germline ends came to 9 bases. The CDR3 length is 14 residues. CDR3 nucleotide sequence: TGTGCCAGCAGTTACAACGACAGAAACACTGAAGCTTTCTTT. This encodes CASSYNDRNTEAFF.

This sequence joins TRBV2 and TRBJ1-1; weak D call: TRBD1 (5 bases). The germline gives CDR1 SNHLY, CDR2 FYNNEI. Trimming pared 7 bases from V and 3 bases from J, leaving 18 bases between. The CDR3 is 15 amino acids. In nucleotides, the CDR3 is TGTGCCAGCACTAAAGGGAGGGGTATTGACACTGAAGCTTTCTTT. Protein product: CASTKGRGIDTEAFF.